This TCR beta chain emerged from a study of cytomegalovirus exposure and HLA in healthy donors. With 60 Vbeta and 13 Jbeta primers, the PCR was carried out. TCRdb keeps only in-frame clones here, not all; method: immunoSEQ multiplex PCR. Altogether 200,000 to 250,000 clones are present, roughly 79% being singletons, with the ten largest covering around 2%. The ends lost 0 bases at V and 2 bases at J; junction bases unmatched: 8. Per the germline V gene, CDR1 is MNHEY and CDR2 is SMNVEV (reference sequence). This CDR3 spans 19 amino acids. This chain joins TRBV27 and TRBJ2-1; 12 nucleotides align to TRBD2. The sample consisted of PBMCs. The receptor comes from a man aged 18 to 35 in good health and CMV-seronegative. CDR3 DNA sequence: TGTGCCAGCAGTTTATCTTGGAGGACTAGCGGGGTTCCCTACAATGAGCAGTTCTTC. Translation gives CASSLSWRTSGVPYNEQFF.